These T cell receptor beta chains were read from a single sample in a study of cytomegalovirus exposure and HLA in healthy donors. Method: immunoSEQ multiplex PCR; TCRdb's copy keeps in-frame clones and lacks some. Its table records approximately 70,000 clones. Sequenced: PBMCs. These receptors all stem from a female donor in good health and CMV-seropositive. Each CDR3 is given with its conserved first and last residue. D genes are given only for firm matches.

TGCGCCAGCAGCGTTAGCGGGGGGAACTCCTACGAGCAGTACTTC	CASSVSGGNSYEQYF	TRBV5-1	TRBD2	TRBJ2-7
TGTGCCAGCAGTTCTCCCTCAGGGGGCGGATCACCCCTCCACTTT	CASSSPSGGGSPLHF	TRBV28	TRBD1	TRBJ1-6
TGTGCCAGCAGTCCACGTGAGGGCCGCGAGCAGTACTTC	CASSPREGREQYF	TRBV5-4	NA	TRBJ2-7
TGTGCCAGCAGTGAGGGCACGTGGGCCTATAATTCACCCCTCCACTTT	CASSEGTWAYNSPLHF	TRBV25-1	NA	TRBJ1-6
TGTGCCAGCAGCCAGACAGGGGGAGGGACTACGCAGTATTTT	CASSQTGGGTTQYF	TRBV6-5	TRBD1	TRBJ2-3
TGTGCCAGCAGCACTGATCAGGGGGCCCCCTACGAGCAGTACTTC	CASSTDQGAPYEQYF	TRBV6-5	TRBD1	TRBJ2-7
TGTGCCAGCAGCCAGCGGTGGGGGGAACACGAGCAGTACTTC	CASSQRWGEHEQYF	TRBV28	NA	TRBJ2-7
TGTGCCAGCAGCTTAGTGGGACAGGCCTCCTACGAGCAGTACTTC	CASSLVGQASYEQYF	TRBV7-9	TRBD1	TRBJ2-7
TGTGCCAGCTCACCTGGGACAGGGCGTTATCAGCCCCAGCATTTT	CASSPGTGRYQPQHF	TRBV18	TRBD1	TRBJ1-5
TGTGCCAGCAGAGCTAGCGGGAGCATAGATACGCAGTATTTT	CASRASGSIDTQYF	TRBV25-1	TRBD2	TRBJ2-3